The 17 T cell receptor beta chains below all came from one sample that was sequenced in a study of regulatory T cells in long-lasting Graves disease. Building of the TCR beta libraries involved iRepertoire HTBI primers and Arm-PCR of CDR3 regions. TCRdb reprocessed the multiplex PCR reads with MiXCR, giving one entry per CDR3 protein. The repertoire holds some 370,000 distinct CDR3 sequences, with approximately 25% as singletons. As to time point: persistent/refractory GD, antithyroid drugs over 5 years with positive TRAb. PBMCs were the source of the RNA used for TCR sequencing. Sample: peripheral blood mononuclear cells (PBMCs), taken when the disease was refractory, from a patient treated with antithyroid drugs. The source is a middle-aged woman with Graves disease.

CDR3 coding DNA: TGCGCCAGCAGCTCGGGACTAGGAGACGAGCAGTACTTC. As protein: CASSSGLGDEQYF. The chain couples TRBV5-1 to TRBJ2-7, with 8 positions matching TRBD2. This CDR3 is built from 13 residues. J was trimmed by 5 bases and V by 3 bases; bases with no gene match: 4. Per the germline V gene, CDR1 is SGHRS and CDR2 is YFSETQ.

This clonotype was counted many times. CDR3 sequence (DNA): TGTGCCAGCAGGGGGCAAGAGACCCAGTACTTC. Translation gives CASRGQETQYF. The V gene is TRBV28, the J gene TRBJ2-5; D gene ambiguous. V was clipped by 6 bases and J by 2 bases, with 4 bases between them. The germline V gene has CDR1 MDHEN and CDR2 SYDVKM. This CDR3 is built from 11 residues.

As for this clonotype: Given a much more abundant clone one base away, this may be a read error. The chain links TRBV6-1 to TRBJ2-7; TRBD1 or TRBD2 may be the D gene (6 bases each). This CDR3 is built from 12 residues. Germline V lookup: CDR1 MNHNS, CDR2 SASEGT. CDR3 amino acids: CANSWGAHEQYF. In nucleotides, the CDR3 is TGTGCCAACAGTTGGGGGGCCCACGAGCAGTACTTC.

This clonotype was observed a few times. The genes are TRBV9 and TRBJ2-7; 7 bases align to TRBD2. CDR3 length: 15 residues. The germline V gene encodes CDR1 SGDLS and CDR2 YYNGEE. V was pared by 1 base and J by 0 bases, with 4 bases of the junction left unmatched. This chain's CDR3 is CASSVTSGDSYEQYF. CDR3 nucleotides: TGTGCCAGCAGCGTAACCAGCGGGGACTCCTACGAGCAGTACTTC.

Comments on this clonotype: A junction boundary mismatches the germline segment, possibly from a read error. Written as DNA, the CDR3 is TGTGTCAGCAGCGTAGGACTAGCGGGGTCGAATGAGCAGTTCTTC. This gives the protein CVSSVGLAGSNEQFF. The V and J genes are TRBV11-2 and TRBJ2-5; 12 nucleotides agree with TRBD2. With the DNA end fitting TRBJ2-1 better, the J assignment may be wrong. This CDR3 spans 15 amino acids. Germline loops: CDR1 SGHAT, CDR2 FQNNGV.

The chain uses TRBV6-1 and TRBJ1-1; D ambiguous. Trimming stripped 10 bases from V and 0 bases from J, with 21 bases between. There are 16 residues in the CDR3. Germline CDR1 is MNHNS and CDR2 is SASEGT. For the CDR3, the DNA is TGTGCCACTTCAGTTGATGGGATTTTCATGAACACTGAAGCTTTCTTT. It specifies CATSVDGIFMNTEAFF.

This clonotype was seen only a few times. J is TRBJ2-1 and V is TRBV28; 13 bases map to TRBD2. J gave up 9 bases and V 5 bases, and 13 bases lay outside the gene matches. CDR3 size: 17 residues. Germline V gene sequence: CDR1 MDHEN, CDR2 SYDVKM. The CDR3 loop reads CASSTIWRTSGSSEQFF. The CDR3 nucleotides read TGTGCCAGCAGTACCATTTGGCGGACTAGCGGGAGTAGTGAGCAGTTCTTC. Looking up the rest from reference TRBV28 and TRBJ2-1 gives the full variable domain: DVKVTQSSRYLVKRTGEKVFLECVQDMDHENMFWYRQDPGLGLRLIYFSYDVKMKEKGDIPEGYSVSREKKERFSLILESASTNQTSMYLCASSTIWRTSGSSEQFFGPGTRLTVL.

The chain recombines TRBV5-1 with TRBJ2-5; either TRBD1 or TRBD2 may fit D (6 bases each). V shed 0 bases and J shed 6 bases, with 12 bases lying between them. The germline V gene encodes CDR1 SGHRS and CDR2 YFSETQ. This CDR3 is 14 amino acids long. The CDR3 sequence: CASSLVGGGKTQYF. CDR3 in DNA: TGCGCCAGCAGCTTGGTCGGAGGGGGGAAGACCCAGTACTTC.

The table lists this clonotype with many counts. The chain joins TRBV11-1 to TRBJ2-7; a weak D match, TRBD1 (5 bases). Germline CDR1 reads SGHAT; CDR2 reads FQDESV (reference sequence). This CDR3 is 13 amino acids long. The V end was cut by 3 bases, the J end by 2 bases, with 8 bases between. The CDR3 loop reads CASSFGHPYEQYF. DNA of the CDR3: TGTGCCAGCAGCTTTGGACACCCCTACGAGCAGTACTTC.

This clonotype occurred a few times. CDR3 loop: CASSPTGGNNQPQHF. The CDR3 nucleotides read TGTGCCAGCAGTCCCACAGGGGGCAACAATCAGCCCCAGCATTTT. J is TRBJ1-5 and V is TRBV27; 9 bases map to TRBD1. The germline CDR1 and CDR2 sequences are MNHEY and SMNVEV (reference sequence). V was clipped by 5 bases and J by 3 bases; unmatched bases: 5. The CDR3 runs to 15 residues.

V is TRBV6-1 and J is TRBJ1-4; possible D gene TRBD1, 6 bases. Trimming left V 6 bases short and J 0 bases short, with 8 bases between. This CDR3 comprises 14 residues. From germline, CDR1 is MNHNS and CDR2 SASEGT. For the CDR3, the DNA is TGTGCCAGCAGGAAGGGGGCAACTAATGAAAAACTGTTTTTT. Translation: CASRKGATNEKLFF.

The genes are TRBV11-2 and TRBJ1-5; D not resolved. The germline V and J ends were trimmed by 5 bases and 4 bases, with 9 bases remaining between them. CDR1 is SGHAT, CDR2 FQNNGV, per germline. The CDR3 consists of 13 residues. CDR3 in amino acids: CASSPQINQPQHF. DNA for the CDR3: TGTGCCAGCAGCCCCCAGATAAATCAGCCCCAGCATTTT.

This clonotype has ten or more counts. The gene calls are TRBV28 and TRBJ1-5, with D perhaps matching TRBD1 (5 bases). Per the germline V gene, CDR1 is MDHEN and CDR2 is SYDVKM. This CDR3 has 15 residues. With 3 bases removed from V and 2 bases from J, the gap between germline ends came to 11 bases. CDR3 protein: CASSLGVLGNQPQHF. CDR3 nucleotide sequence: TGTGCCAGCAGTTTGGGGGTTTTGGGCAATCAGCCCCAGCATTTT.

This clonotype was counted a few times. V is TRBV4-1 and J is TRBJ2-1; D is unresolved. Trimming removed 0 bases from V and 6 bases from J, with 6 bases in between. CDR1 and CDR2 (germline): MGHRA, YSYEKL. The length of the CDR3 is 13 residues. Written as DNA, the CDR3 is TGCGCCAGCAGCCAAGATTGGCCCAATGAGCAGTTCTTC. Its protein is CASSQDWPNEQFF.

This chain links TRBV12-3 or TRBV12-4 with TRBJ1-2; D not certain. The CDR3 consists of 15 residues. Deletions cut 7 bases from V and 5 bases from J, with 20 bases between. The CDR3 bases are TGTGCCAGCACCCCTCAGGCGGGGTTCTCGTATGGCTACACCTTC. It specifies CASTPQAGFSYGYTF.

In this sample, this clonotype turned up many times. One junction end does not reproduce the germline sequence, and a read error may be involved. The chain employs TRBV11-2 and TRBJ1-3; D remains unclear. The CDR3 consists of 13 residues. The germline V gene has CDR1 SGHAT and CDR2 FQNNGV. In nucleotides, the CDR3 is TGTGCCAGCAGCCTAGAAATGCGGCACACCATATATTTT. Translated: CASSLEMRHTIYF.

In its sample, this clonotype was seen a few times. J is TRBJ1-5 and V is TRBV10-2; D call uncertain. V lost 4 bases and J 2 bases, leaving 6 bases between the germline ends. In germline, CDR1 is WSHSY, CDR2 SAAADI. The CDR3 contains 13 residues. Here the CDR3 DNA reads TGCGCCAGCAGTGTAACGGGCAATCAGCCCCAGCATTTT. Its translation is CASSVTGNQPQHF.